The rows below give T cell receptor beta chains drawn from one sample of a study of cytomegalovirus exposure and HLA in healthy donors. This table comes from immunoSEQ multiplex PCR, and its TCRdb copy is limited to in-frame clones, with some not included. The sample has 140,000 or so clones, over 80% seen once. Sequences were obtained from PBMCs. The receptors here all came from a man in his late teens or twenties in good health and CMV-seropositive. Both conserved end residues are part of each CDR3. The order of the fields is J gene, clone size, D gene, V gene, CDR3 protein, CDR3 DNA. D genes are given only for firm matches. The listing skips clone size in some rows; elsewhere it reads once, few, many or a size class.

TRBJ1-1 NA TRBD1 TRBV2 CASSEEQGWRTEAFF TGTGCCAGCAGTGAAGAACAGGGGTGGAGGACTGAAGCTTTCTTT
TRBJ2-3 NA NA TRBV5-4 CASSTDRDTQYF TGTGCCAGCAGCACAGATAGAGATACGCAGTATTTT
TRBJ2-6 few NA TRBV5-1 CASRYPFPSTLSGANVLTF TGCGCCAGCAGGTACCCCTTCCCCAGTACCTTATCTGGGGCCAACGTCCTGACTTTC
TRBJ1-3 NA TRBD1 TRBV19 CASSPRDRRLSSGNTIYF TGTGCCAGTAGCCCTCGGGACAGGAGGCTGAGCTCTGGAAACACCATATATTTT
TRBJ1-4 once TRBD1 TRBV2 CASSDPGRGHLTNEKLFF TGTGCCAGCAGTGACCCTGGCAGGGGGCACCTAACTAATGAAAAACTGTTTTTT
TRBJ1-1 NA NA TRBV16 CASSQWRGTEAFF TGTGCCAGCAGCCAATGGAGGGGCACTGAAGCTTTCTTT
TRBJ2-7 NA TRBD1 TRBV13 CASSLGQQGAIYEQYF TGTGCCAGCAGCTTAGGCCAGCAGGGGGCGATCTACGAGCAGTACTTC
TRBJ1-2 once NA TRBV7-9 CASSSGGYGYTF TGTGCCAGCAGCTCCGGAGGTTATGGCTACACCTTC
TRBJ2-3 NA TRBD1 TRBV2 CASTPGTGVTDTQYF TGTGCCAGCACACCCGGGACAGGCGTTACAGATACGCAGTATTTT
TRBJ2-2 once NA TRBV7-3 CASSSTGELFF TGTGCCAGCAGCTCTACCGGGGAGCTGTTTTTT
TRBJ1-3 NA TRBD1 TRBV18 CASSPTGTGSGNTIYF TGTGCCAGCTCACCAACCGGGACAGGAAGTGGAAACACCATATATTTT
TRBJ1-4 NA TRBD1 TRBV27 CASSPRDRVGEKLFF TGTGCCAGCAGTCCCCGGGACAGGGTAGGCGAAAAACTGTTTTTT
TRBJ2-1 NA NA TRBV7-3 CASSLAGISSYNEQFF TGTGCCAGCAGCTTAGCGGGGATCAGCTCCTACAATGAGCAGTTCTTC
TRBJ2-1 NA NA TRBV29-1 CSVLHLANEQFF TGCAGCGTTCTCCACCTAGCAAATGAGCAGTTCTTC
TRBJ1-5 once NA TRBV19 CASTRPGVQPQHF TGTGCCAGTACCCGACCGGGGGTCCAGCCCCAGCATTTT
TRBJ2-5 NA TRBD1 TRBV7-6 CASRSTGGETQYF TGTGCCAGCAGGTCGACAGGGGGCGAGACCCAGTACTTC
TRBJ1-5 NA NA TRBV21-1 CASNHSGKGREGVVGQPQHF TGTGCCAGCAATCACTCAGGGAAAGGTCGGGAGGGGGTGGTTGGTCAGCCCCAGCATTTT
TRBJ1-2 NA NA TRBV10-3 CAISDGEGYTF TGTGCCATCAGTGATGGGGAGGGCTACACCTTC
TRBJ1-2 NA NA TRBV19 CASSAGRNLGNGYTF TGTGCCAGTAGTGCGGGACGGAACTTGGGAAATGGCTACACCTTC
TRBJ2-7 NA NA TRBV7-2 CASSRDLVYEQYF TGTGCCAGCTCCCGGGATCTGGTGTACGAGCAGTACTTC
TRBJ2-2 few NA TRBV6-1 CASSGQALNTGELFF TGTGCCAGCAGTGGACAGGCCCTTAACACCGGGGAGCTGTTTTTT
TRBJ2-2 NA NA TRBV4-1 CASSQDMAGGTGELFF TGCGCCAGCAGCCAAGATATGGCCGGGGGCACCGGGGAGCTGTTTTTT
TRBJ1-2 NA TRBD1 TRBV6-5 CASSYFATGMEYGYTF TGTGCCAGCAGTTACTTCGCGACAGGGATGGAATATGGCTACACCTTC
TRBJ1-2 NA NA TRBV28 CASSFSGDGYTF TGTGCCAGCAGTTTTTCGGGGGATGGCTACACCTTC
TRBJ1-1 NA NA TRBV19 CASSMEGDGDTEAFF TGTGCCAGTAGTATGGAAGGGGATGGGGACACTGAAGCTTTCTTT
TRBJ2-7 NA TRBD2 TRBV2 CASRGGTSGGFEQYF TGTGCCAGCAGGGGTGGGACTAGCGGGGGATTCGAGCAGTACTTC
TRBJ1-2 NA NA TRBV28 CASSFIQPNYGYTF TGTGCCAGCAGTTTTATACAACCGAACTATGGCTACACCTTC
TRBJ2-5 NA NA TRBV6-1 CASKARGPETQYF TGTGCCAGCAAGGCCAGGGGTCCGGAGACCCAGTACTTC
TRBJ2-2 NA NA TRBV4-1 CASSQVEYRANTGELFF TGCGCCAGCAGCCAAGTAGAGTACAGAGCGAACACCGGGGAGCTGTTTTTT